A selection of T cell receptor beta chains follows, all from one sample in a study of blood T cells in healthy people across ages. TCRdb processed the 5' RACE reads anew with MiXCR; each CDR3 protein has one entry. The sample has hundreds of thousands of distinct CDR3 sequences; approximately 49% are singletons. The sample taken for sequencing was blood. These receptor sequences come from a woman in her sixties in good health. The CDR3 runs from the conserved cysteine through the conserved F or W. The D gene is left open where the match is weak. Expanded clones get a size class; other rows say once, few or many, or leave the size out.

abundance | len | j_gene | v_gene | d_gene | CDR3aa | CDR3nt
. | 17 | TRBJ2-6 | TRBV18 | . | CASSPEGRLSGANVLTF | TGTGCCAGCTCACCGGAGGGACGCCTCTCTGGGGCCAACGTCCTGACTTTC
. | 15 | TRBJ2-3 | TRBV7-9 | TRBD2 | CASSFGSGISDTQYF | TGTGCCAGCAGCTTTGGTAGCGGGATTTCAGATACGCAGTATTTT
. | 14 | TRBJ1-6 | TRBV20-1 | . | CSARDLGYNSPLHF | TGCAGTGCTAGAGATCTGGGTTATAATTCACCCCTCCACTTT
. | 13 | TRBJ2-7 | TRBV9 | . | CASSHGERYEQYF | TGTGCCAGCAGCCACGGCGAACGGTACGAGCAGTACTTC
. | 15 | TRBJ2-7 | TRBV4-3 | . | CASSQESGGGYEQYF | TGCGCCAGCAGCCAAGAGTCCGGGGGTGGGTACGAGCAGTACTTC
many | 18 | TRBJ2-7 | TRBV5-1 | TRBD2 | CASSLGLAGGHSSYEQYF | TGCGCCAGCAGCTTAGGCCTAGCGGGAGGTCATAGCTCCTACGAGCAGTACTTC
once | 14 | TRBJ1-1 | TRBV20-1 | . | CSDHVTDRNTEAFF | TGCAGTGACCATGTGACAGACAGGAACACTGAAGCTTTCTTT
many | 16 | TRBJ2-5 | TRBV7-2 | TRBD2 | CASSLTMSGTLETQYF | TGTGCCAGCAGCTTAACGATGAGCGGGACCTTAGAGACCCAGTACTTC
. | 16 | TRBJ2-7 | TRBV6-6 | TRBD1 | CASSYHGTGKTYEQYF | TGTGCCAGCAGTTACCACGGGACAGGGAAGACCTACGAGCAGTACTTC
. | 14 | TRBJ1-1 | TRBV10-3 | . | CAISERAPNTEAFF | TGTGCCATCAGTGAGCGTGCTCCGAACACTGAAGCTTTCTTT
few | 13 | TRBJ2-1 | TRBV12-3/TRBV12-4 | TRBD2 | CASSGREYNEQFF | TGTGCCAGTAGCGGGAGGGAGTACAATGAGCAGTTCTTC
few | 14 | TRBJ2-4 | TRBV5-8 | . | CASSLVLAKNIQYF | TGTGCCAGCAGCTTGGTCCTAGCCAAAAACATTCAGTACTTC
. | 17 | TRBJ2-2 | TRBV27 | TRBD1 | CASSLPPGQGFAGELFF | TGTGCCAGCAGCCTTCCTCCGGGACAGGGATTCGCCGGGGAGCTGTTTTTT
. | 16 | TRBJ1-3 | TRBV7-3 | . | CASSPGPLGTGNTIYF | TGTGCCAGCAGCCCGGGCCCTCTTGGAACTGGAAACACCATATATTTT
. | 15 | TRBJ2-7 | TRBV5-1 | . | CASSLEGQRSYEQYF | TGCGCCAGCAGCCTGGAGGGACAGAGAAGCTACGAGCAGTACTTC
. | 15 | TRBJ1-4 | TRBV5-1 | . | CASSLSTSANEKLFF | TGCGCCAGCAGCTTGAGTACTTCGGCTAATGAAAAACTGTTTTTT
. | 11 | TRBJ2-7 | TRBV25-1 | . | CASNRGYEQYF | TGTGCCAGCAACCGAGGGTACGAGCAGTACTTC
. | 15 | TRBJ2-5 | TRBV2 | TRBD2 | CASSAGGLAGETQYF | TGTGCCAGCAGTGCGGGGGGACTAGCGGGAGAGACCCAGTACTTC
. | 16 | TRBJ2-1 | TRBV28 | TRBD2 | CASSLLAGGPSCEQFF | TGTGCCAGCAGCTTACTAGCGGGAGGGCCTAGTTGTGAGCAGTTCTTC
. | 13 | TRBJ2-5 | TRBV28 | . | CASREINQETQYF | TGTGCCAGCAGGGAGATAAACCAAGAGACCCAGTACTTC
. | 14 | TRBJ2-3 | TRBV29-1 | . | CSVESWGAADTQYF | TGCAGCGTTGAATCTTGGGGCGCGGCAGATACGCAGTATTTT
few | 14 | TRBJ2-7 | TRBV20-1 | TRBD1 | CSAPPGQGAGEQYF | TGCAGTGCCCCTCCTGGGCAGGGGGCAGGAGAGCAGTACTTC
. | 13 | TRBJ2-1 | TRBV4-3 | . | CASSETRGDEQFF | TGCGCCAGCAGCGAGACCAGGGGGGATGAGCAGTTCTTC
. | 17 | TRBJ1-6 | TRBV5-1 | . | CASSLAPTTAANSPLHF | TGCGCCAGCAGCTTGGCCCCAACCACAGCCGCGAATTCACCCCTCCACTTT
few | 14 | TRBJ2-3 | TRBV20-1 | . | CSASHLSLTDTQYF | TGCAGTGCTAGTCATCTTTCCCTCACAGATACGCAGTATTTT
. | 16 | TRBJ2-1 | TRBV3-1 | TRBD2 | CASSQGTSGRGYEQFF | TGTGCCAGCAGCCAAGGGACTAGCGGGAGAGGGTATGAGCAGTTCTTC
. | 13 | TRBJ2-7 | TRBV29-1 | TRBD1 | CSVGSGTGGEQYF | TGCAGCGTTGGGTCCGGGACAGGGGGCGAGCAGTACTTC
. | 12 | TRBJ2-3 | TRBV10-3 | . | CAIGTPGDTQYF | TGTGCCATCGGAACACCGGGTGATACGCAGTATTTT
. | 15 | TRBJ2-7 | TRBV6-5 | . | CASGRQAAAPYEQYF | TGTGCCAGCGGACGCCAGGCGGCCGCCCCCTACGAGCAGTACTTC
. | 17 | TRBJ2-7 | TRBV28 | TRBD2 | CASNRLAGPLTHYEQYF | TGTGCCAGCAACAGACTAGCGGGACCCCTAACACACTACGAGCAGTACTTC
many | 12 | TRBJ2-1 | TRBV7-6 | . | CASSLVVAEQFF | TGTGCCAGCAGCTTAGTAGTAGCGGAGCAGTTCTTC
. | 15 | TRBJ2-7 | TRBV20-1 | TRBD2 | CSALVYGGSSYEQYF | TGCAGTGCCTTAGTCTACGGCGGGAGCTCCTACGAGCAGTACTTC
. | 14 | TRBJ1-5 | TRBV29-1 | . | CSVAVGNTDQPQHF | TGCAGCGTTGCCGTGGGGAACACGGATCAGCCCCAGCATTTT
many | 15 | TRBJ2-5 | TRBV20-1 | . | CSASLRWGVGETQYF | TGCAGTGCTAGCCTTAGGTGGGGAGTTGGAGAGACCCAGTACTTC
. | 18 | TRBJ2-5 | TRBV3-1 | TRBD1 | CASSRGDREVRPQETQYF | TGTGCCAGCAGCCGAGGGGACAGGGAGGTTCGTCCGCAAGAGACCCAGTACTTC
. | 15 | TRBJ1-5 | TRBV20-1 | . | CSARDRRRGNQPQHF | TGCAGTGCTAGAGATCGACGGAGGGGCAATCAGCCCCAGCATTTT
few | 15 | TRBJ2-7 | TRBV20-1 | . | CSARDLRQVTYEQYF | TGCAGTGCTAGAGATCTGAGACAGGTAACCTACGAGCAGTACTTC
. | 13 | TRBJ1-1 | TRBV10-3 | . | CASGARDGTEAFF | TGTGCCAGTGGGGCGAGGGATGGTACTGAAGCTTTCTTT
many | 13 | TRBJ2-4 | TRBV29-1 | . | CSVEEGSKNIQYF | TGCAGCGTTGAGGAAGGGTCCAAAAACATTCAGTACTTC
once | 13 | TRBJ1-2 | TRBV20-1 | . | CSAIHRDNYGYTF | TGCAGTGCTATTCACCGGGACAACTATGGCTACACCTTC
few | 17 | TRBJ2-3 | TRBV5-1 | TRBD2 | CASSHQGTSGTTDTQYF | TGCGCCAGCAGCCATCAAGGGACTAGCGGGACTACAGATACGCAGTATTTT
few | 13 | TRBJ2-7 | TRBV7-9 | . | CASRSTGEGEQYF | TGTGCCAGCAGAAGTACAGGGGAGGGCGAGCAGTACTTC
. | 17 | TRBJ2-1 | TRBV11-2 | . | CASSLDLPGAGYNEQFF | TGTGCCAGCAGCTTAGATCTCCCCGGGGCGGGTTACAATGAGCAGTTCTTC
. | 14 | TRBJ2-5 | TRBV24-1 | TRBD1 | CATSDSGGGETQYF | TGTGCCACCAGTGATTCAGGGGGCGGTGAGACCCAGTACTTC
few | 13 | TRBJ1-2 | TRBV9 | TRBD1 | CASRVDRVGGYTF | TGTGCCAGCAGGGTCGACAGGGTGGGTGGCTACACCTTC
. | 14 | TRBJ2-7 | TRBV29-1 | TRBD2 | CSVGLGTSGYEQYF | TGCAGCGTTGGGCTCGGGACTAGCGGTTACGAGCAGTACTTC